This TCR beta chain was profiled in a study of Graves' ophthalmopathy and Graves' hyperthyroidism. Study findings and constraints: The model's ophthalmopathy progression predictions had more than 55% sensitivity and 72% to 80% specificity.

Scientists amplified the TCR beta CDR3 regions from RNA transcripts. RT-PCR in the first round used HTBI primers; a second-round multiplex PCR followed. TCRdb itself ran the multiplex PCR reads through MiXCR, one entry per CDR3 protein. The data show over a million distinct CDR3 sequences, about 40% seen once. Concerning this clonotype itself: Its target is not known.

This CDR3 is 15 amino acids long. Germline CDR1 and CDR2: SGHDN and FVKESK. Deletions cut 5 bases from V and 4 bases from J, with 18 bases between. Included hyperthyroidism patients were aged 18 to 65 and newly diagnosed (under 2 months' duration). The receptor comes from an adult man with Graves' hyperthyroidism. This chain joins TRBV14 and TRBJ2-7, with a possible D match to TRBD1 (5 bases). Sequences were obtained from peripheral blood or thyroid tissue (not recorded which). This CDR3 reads CASSILQGTVYEQYF. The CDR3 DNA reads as TGTGCCAGCAGCATTCTTCAGGGAACAGTGTACGAGCAGTACTTC.